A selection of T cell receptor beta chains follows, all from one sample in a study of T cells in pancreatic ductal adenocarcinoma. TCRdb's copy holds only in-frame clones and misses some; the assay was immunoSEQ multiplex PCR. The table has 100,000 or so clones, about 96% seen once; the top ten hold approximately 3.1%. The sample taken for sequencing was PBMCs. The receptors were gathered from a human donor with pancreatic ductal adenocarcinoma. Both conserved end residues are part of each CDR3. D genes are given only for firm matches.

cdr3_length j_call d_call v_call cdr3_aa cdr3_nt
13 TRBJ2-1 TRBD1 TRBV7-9 CASSPTGDNEQFF TGTGCCAGCAGCCCGACAGGGGACAATGAGCAGTTCTTC
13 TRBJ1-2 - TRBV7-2 CASSLGLQTRYTF TGTGCCAGCAGCTTGGGCCTACAAACGCGCTACACCTTC
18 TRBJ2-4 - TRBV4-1 CASSQDWWEDRAKNIQYF TGCGCCAGCAGCCAAGATTGGTGGGAGGACCGGGCCAAAAACATTCAGTACTTC
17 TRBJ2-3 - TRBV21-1 CASSKGGTSGIIDTQYF TGTGCCAGCAGCAAAGGAGGAACTAGCGGGATCATAGATACGCAGTATTTT
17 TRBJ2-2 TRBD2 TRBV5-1 CASSGPGTSGLTGELFF TGCGCCAGCAGCGGGCCAGGGACTAGCGGCCTCACCGGGGAGCTGTTTTTT
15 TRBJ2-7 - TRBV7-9 CASSLAGGGAYEQYF TGTGCCAGCAGCTTAGCGGGAGGGGGGGCCTACGAGCAGTACTTC
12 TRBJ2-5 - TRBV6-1 CASSRGGETQYF TGTGCCAGCAGCAGGGGCGGGGAGACCCAGTACTTC
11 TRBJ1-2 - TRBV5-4 CASSLERGYTF TGTGCCAGCAGCTTGGAGCGGGGCTACACCTTC
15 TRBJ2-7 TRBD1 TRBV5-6 CASAGTGSGWGEQYF TGTGCCAGCGCGGGGACAGGCTCCGGGTGGGGCGAGCAGTACTTC
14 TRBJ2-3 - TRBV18 CASSPRRGADTQYF TGTGCCAGCTCACCACGGAGAGGCGCCGATACGCAGTATTTT
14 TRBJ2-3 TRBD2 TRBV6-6 CASSNPSGRGSQYF TGTGCCAGCAGTAACCCTAGCGGGAGGGGTTCGCAGTATTTT
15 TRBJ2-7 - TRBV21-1 CASSPPRTHSYEQYF TGTGCCAGCAGCCCCCCAAGGACTCACTCCTACGAGCAGTACTTC
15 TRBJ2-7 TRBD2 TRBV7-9 CASSRSGRPSYEQYF TGTGCCAGCAGCCGTAGCGGGAGACCCTCCTACGAGCAGTACTTC
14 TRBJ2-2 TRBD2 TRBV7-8 CASSQREGNGELFF TGTGCCAGCAGCCAGCGGGAGGGAAACGGGGAGCTGTTTTTT
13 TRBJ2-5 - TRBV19 CASSAQGGETQYF TGTGCCAGTAGTGCCCAGGGGGGCGAGACCCAGTACTTC
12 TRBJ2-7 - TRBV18 CASSPTEDEQYF TGTGCCAGCTCACCAACAGAAGACGAGCAGTACTTC
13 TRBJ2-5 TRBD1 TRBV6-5 CASKTGGVETQYF TGTGCCAGCAAAACAGGGGGCGTAGAGACCCAGTACTTC
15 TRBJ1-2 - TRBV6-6 CASSPHSPPGYGYTF TGTGCCAGCAGCCCACACTCCCCCCCGGGCTATGGCTACACCTTC